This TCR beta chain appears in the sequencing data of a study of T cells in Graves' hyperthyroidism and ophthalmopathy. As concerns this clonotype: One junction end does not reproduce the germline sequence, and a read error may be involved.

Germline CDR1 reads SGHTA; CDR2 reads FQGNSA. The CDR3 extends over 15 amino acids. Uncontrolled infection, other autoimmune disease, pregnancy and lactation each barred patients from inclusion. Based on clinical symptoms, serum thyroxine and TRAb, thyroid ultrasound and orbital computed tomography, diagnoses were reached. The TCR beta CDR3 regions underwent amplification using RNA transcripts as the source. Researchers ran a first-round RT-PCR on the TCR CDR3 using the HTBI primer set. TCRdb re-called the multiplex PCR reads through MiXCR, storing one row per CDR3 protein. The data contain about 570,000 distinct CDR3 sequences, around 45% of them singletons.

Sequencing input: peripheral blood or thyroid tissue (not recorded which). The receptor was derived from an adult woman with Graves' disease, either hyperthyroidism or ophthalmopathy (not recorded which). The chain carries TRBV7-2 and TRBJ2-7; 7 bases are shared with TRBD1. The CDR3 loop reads CAISSPRDSSYEQYF. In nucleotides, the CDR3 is TGTGCCATCAGCTCACCCAGGGACAGTTCCTACGAGCAGTACTTC.